A selection of T cell receptor beta chains follows, all from one sample in a study of cytomegalovirus exposure and HLA in healthy donors. Sequencing used immunoSEQ multiplex PCR; TCRdb keeps in-frame clones, though not all of them. Of about 110,000 clones listed, about 12% are singletons. The sequenced sample consisted of PBMCs. The source of these receptors is a man aged 40-50 years in good health and CMV-seropositive. Each CDR3 is given with its conserved first and last residue. The D gene is left open where the match is weak. Expanded clones get a size class; other rows say once, few or many, or leave the size out.

>few|TRBJ1-1|TRBV10-3|.
CAISEDYHIRDMNTEAFF
TGTGCCATCAGTGAGGATTACCACATCAGGGACATGAACACTGAAGCTTTCTTT
>.|TRBJ2-3|TRBV4-1|.
CASSHQAIRTDTQYF
TGCGCCAGCAGCCATCAGGCGATCCGCACAGATACGCAGTATTTT
>few|TRBJ2-7|TRBV18|.
CASSPEAGGTYEQYF
TGTGCCAGCTCACCTGAGGCCGGCGGAACCTACGAGCAGTACTTC
>.|TRBJ2-1|TRBV11-1|.
CASSSTESSYNEQFF
TGTGCCAGCAGCTCGACAGAGAGCTCCTACAATGAGCAGTTCTTC
>.|TRBJ1-3|TRBV28|.
CASSFRRGTGKTGNTIYF
TGTGCCAGCAGTTTTCGCCGGGGGACTGGCAAGACTGGAAACACCATATATTTT
>few|TRBJ2-7|TRBV21-1|.
CASSARALGGRDEQYF
TGTGCCAGCAGCGCCAGGGCGCTAGGGGGCCGGGACGAGCAGTACTTC
>few|TRBJ1-4|TRBV6-6|TRBD1
CASGRVGQATNEKLFF
TGTGCCAGCGGAAGGGTAGGACAGGCAACTAATGAAAAACTGTTTTTT
>.|TRBJ2-3|TRBV7-3|TRBD2
CASSLFGWGTSGTDTQYF
TGTGCCAGCAGCTTATTCGGGTGGGGGACTAGCGGCACAGATACGCAGTATTTT
>.|TRBJ2-7|TRBV2|.
CASSEGWPGRKYEQYF
TGTGCCAGCAGTGAGGGGTGGCCAGGGAGGAAGTACGAGCAGTACTTC
>few|TRBJ1-5|TRBV27|.
CASSNRGFNQPQHF
TGTGCCAGCAGCAATAGGGGATTTAATCAGCCCCAGCATTTT
>few|TRBJ2-3|TRBV23-1|.
CASSRRRGPLPTDTQYF
TGCGCCAGCAGCCGGCGAAGGGGCCCTCTTCCCACAGATACGCAGTATTTT